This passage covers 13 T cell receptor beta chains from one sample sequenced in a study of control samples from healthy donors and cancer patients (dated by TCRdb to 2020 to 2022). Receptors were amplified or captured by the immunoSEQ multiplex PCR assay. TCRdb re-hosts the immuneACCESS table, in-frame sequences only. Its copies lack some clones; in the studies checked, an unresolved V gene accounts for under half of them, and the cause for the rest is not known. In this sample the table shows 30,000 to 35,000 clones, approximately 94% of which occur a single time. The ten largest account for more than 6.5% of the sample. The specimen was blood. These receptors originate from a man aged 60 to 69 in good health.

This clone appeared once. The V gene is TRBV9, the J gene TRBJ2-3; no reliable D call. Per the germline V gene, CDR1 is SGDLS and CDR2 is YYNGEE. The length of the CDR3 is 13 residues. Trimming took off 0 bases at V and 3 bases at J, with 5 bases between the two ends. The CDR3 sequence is CASSVDRTDTQYF. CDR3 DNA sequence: TGTGCCAGCAGCGTAGACCGGACAGATACGCAGTATTTT.

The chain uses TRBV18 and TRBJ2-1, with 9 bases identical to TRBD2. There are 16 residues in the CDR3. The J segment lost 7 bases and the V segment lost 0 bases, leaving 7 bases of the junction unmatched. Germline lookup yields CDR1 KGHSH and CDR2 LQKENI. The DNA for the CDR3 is TGTGCCAGCTCACCACCGGCGGGGGGGCCGGGGAATGAGCAGTTCTTC. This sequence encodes CASSPPAGGPGNEQFF. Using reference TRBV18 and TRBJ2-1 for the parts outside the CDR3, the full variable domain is NAGVMQNPRHLVRRRGQEARLRCSPMKGHSHVYWYRQLPEEGLKFMVYLQKENIIDESGMPKERFSAEFPKEGPSILRIQQVVRGDSAAYFCASSPPAGGPGNEQFFGPGTRLTVL.

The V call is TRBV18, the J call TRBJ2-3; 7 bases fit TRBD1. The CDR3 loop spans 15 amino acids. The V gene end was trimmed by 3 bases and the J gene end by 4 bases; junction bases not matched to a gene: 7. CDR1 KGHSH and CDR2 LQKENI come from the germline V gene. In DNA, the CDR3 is TGTGCCAGCTCACCCCTGGGCAGGGGGTCAGATACGCAGTATTTT. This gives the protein CASSPLGRGSDTQYF.

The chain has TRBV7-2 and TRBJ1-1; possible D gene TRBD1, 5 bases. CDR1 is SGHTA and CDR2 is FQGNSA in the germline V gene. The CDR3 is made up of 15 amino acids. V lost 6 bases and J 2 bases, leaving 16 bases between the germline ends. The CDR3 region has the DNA TGTGCCAGCAGGACTTTGGGGCAGAGCAACACTGAAGCTTTCTTT. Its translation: CASRTLGQSNTEAFF.

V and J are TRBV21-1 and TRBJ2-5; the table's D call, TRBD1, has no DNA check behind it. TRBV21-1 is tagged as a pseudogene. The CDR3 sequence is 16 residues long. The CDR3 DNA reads TGTGCCAGCAGCAAAGATGCAACAGGGGTCCAAGAGACCCAGTACTTC. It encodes CASSKDATGVQETQYF.

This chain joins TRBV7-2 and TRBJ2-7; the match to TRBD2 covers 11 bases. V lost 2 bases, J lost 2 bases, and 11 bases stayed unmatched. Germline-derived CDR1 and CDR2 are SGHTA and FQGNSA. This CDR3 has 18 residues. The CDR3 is CASSLSATSGGLAYEQYF. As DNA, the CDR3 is TGTGCCAGCAGCTTAAGCGCAACTAGCGGGGGATTAGCCTACGAGCAGTACTTC.

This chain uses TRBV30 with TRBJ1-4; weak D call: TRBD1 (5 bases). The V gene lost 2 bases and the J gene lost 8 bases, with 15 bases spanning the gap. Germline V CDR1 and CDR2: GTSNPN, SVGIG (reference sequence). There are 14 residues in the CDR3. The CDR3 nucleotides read TGTGCCTGGAGTCGAGGGACCCAGGACGAAAAACTGTTTTTT. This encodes CAWSRGTQDEKLFF.

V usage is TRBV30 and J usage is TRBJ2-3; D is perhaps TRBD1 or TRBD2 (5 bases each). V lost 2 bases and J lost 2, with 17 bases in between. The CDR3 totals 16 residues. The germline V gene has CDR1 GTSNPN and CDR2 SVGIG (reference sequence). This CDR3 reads CAWSPTMGESTDTQYF. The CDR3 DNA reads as TGTGCCTGGAGTCCTACTATGGGGGAATCCACAGATACGCAGTATTTT. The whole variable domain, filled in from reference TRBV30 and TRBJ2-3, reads SQTIHQWPATLVQPVGSPLSLECTVEGTSNPNLYWYRQAAGRGLQLLFYSVGIGQISSEVPQNLSASRPQDRQFILSSKKLLLSDSGFYLCAWSPTMGESTDTQYFGPGTRLTVL.

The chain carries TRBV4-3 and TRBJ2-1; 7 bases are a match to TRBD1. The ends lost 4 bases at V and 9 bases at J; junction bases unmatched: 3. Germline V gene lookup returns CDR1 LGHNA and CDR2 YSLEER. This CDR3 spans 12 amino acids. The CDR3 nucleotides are TGCGCCAGCAGCCGACAGGGAAGTGAGCAGTTCTTC. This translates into CASSRQGSEQFF.

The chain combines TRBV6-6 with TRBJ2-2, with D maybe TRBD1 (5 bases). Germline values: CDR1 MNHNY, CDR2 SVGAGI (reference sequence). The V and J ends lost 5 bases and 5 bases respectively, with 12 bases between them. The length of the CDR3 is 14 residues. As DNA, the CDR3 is TGTGCCAGCAGTCCGTCCAGGGAAACCGGGGAGCTGTTTTTT. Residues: CASSPSRETGELFF.

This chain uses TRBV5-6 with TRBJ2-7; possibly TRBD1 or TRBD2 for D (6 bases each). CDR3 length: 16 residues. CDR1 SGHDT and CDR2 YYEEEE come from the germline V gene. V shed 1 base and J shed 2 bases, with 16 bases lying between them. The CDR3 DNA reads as TGTGCCAGCAGCTTGAGAGGCGAGGGGGGAGCCTACGAGCAGTACTTC. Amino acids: CASSLRGEGGAYEQYF.

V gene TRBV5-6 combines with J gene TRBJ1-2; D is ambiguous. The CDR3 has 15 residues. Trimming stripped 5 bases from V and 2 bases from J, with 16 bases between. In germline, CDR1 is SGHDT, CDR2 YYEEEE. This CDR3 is CASSLTGLTNYGYTF. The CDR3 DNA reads TGTGCCAGCAGTCTCACCGGGCTGACGAACTATGGCTACACCTTC.

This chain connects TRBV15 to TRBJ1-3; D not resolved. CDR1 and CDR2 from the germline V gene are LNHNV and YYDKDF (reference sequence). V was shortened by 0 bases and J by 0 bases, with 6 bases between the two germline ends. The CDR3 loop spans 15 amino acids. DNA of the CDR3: TGTGCCACCAGCAGAGAAACGCTCTCTGGAAACACCATATATTTT. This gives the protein CATSRETLSGNTIYF.